One and the same sample provided the 12 T cell receptor beta chains below, sequenced in a study of T cells after posttransplantation cyclophosphamide. Control samples came 1 year after myeloablative marrow transplants with methotrexate plus calcineurin inhibitor. Sequencing used immunoSEQ multiplex PCR; TCRdb keeps in-frame clones, though not all of them. The table lists fewer than 20,000 clones, roughly 80% of them singletons, with approximately 3% in the top ten. The input for sequencing was PBMCs, taken 441 days after allogeneic stem cell transplant with calcineurin inhibitor and methotrexate. These receptors came from a male patient aged 30 to 40 who received an allogeneic stem cell transplant from an unrelated donor, was CMV-positive, and had acute and chronic GVHD. The graft donor may have contributed some T cells.

This chain connects TRBV5-1 to TRBJ1-2; 7 nucleotides agree with TRBD1. Unmatched junction bases numbered 8, after V lost 4 bases and J lost 5 bases. This CDR3 region has 14 residues. From germline, CDR1 is SGHRS and CDR2 YFSETQ. Written as DNA, the CDR3 is TGCGCCAGCAGCCCGCGGACAGGCGATTATGGCTACACCTTC. Its translation: CASSPRTGDYGYTF. The variable domain in full, with the rest retrieved from reference TRBV5-1 and TRBJ1-2, is KAGVTQTPRYLIKTRGQQVTLSCSPISGHRSVSWYQQTPGQGLQFLFEYFSETQRNKGNFPGRFSGRQFSNSRSEMNVSTLELGDSALYLCASSPRTGDYGYTFGSGTRLTVV.

This rearrangement joins TRBV7-8 to TRBJ1-2; the match to TRBD1 covers 8 bases. The CDR3 totals 14 residues. Germline V CDR1 and CDR2: SGHVS, FQNEAQ. V was pared by 5 bases and J by 3 bases, with 5 bases of the junction left unmatched. DNA for the CDR3: TGTGCCAGCAGCCCTGGGACAGGTTACTATGGCTACACCTTC. It translates to CASSPGTGYYGYTF.

The J gene is TRBJ1-1, the V gene TRBV7-9; D gene uncertain. Trimming left V 0 bases short and J 1 base short, with 6 bases between. CDR1 is SEHNR and CDR2 is FQNEAQ in the germline V gene (reference sequence). The CDR3 sequence is 14 residues long. The CDR3 DNA sequence: TGTGCCAGCAGCTTAGCGGAGGCGAACACTGAAGCTTTCTTT. Its translation is CASSLAEANTEAFF.

The chain combines TRBV9 with TRBJ2-1; TRBD1 aligns across 11 bases. The length of the CDR3 is 15 residues. V dropped 0 bases and J dropped 7; count of bases not matched to a gene: 3. Germline loops: CDR1 SGDLS, CDR2 YYNGEE. The CDR3: CASSVGTGGGNEQFF. CDR3 DNA: TGTGCCAGCAGCGTAGGGACAGGGGGCGGGAATGAGCAGTTCTTC.

This chain joins TRBV27 and TRBJ2-7; 12 bases align to TRBD2. CDR3 length: 13 amino acids. The trim removed 6 bases at V and 3 bases at J, leaving 0 bases unmatched. From germline, CDR1 is MNHEY and CDR2 SMNVEV (reference sequence). This chain's CDR3 is CASRTSGSYEQYF. In DNA, the CDR3 is TGTGCCAGCAGGACTAGCGGGAGCTACGAGCAGTACTTC.

This clone has more than one count but fewer than ten. The CDR3 bases are TGTGCCAGTAGTATTAGATCCGAAGTCTACTATGGCTACACCTTC. Its protein product is CASSIRSEVYYGYTF. The genes are TRBV19 and TRBJ1-2; no definite D call. V was trimmed by 3 bases and J by 3 bases, leaving 14 bases between them. The CDR3 has 15 residues. The germline CDR1 and CDR2 sequences are LNHDA and SQIVND (reference sequence).

This sequence joins TRBV30 and TRBJ2-3, with 9 bases fitting TRBD2. The J segment lost 6 bases and the V segment lost 2 bases, leaving 15 bases of the junction unmatched. There are 17 residues in the CDR3. CDR1 is GTSNPN, CDR2 SVGIG, per germline (reference sequence). The CDR3 sequence: CAWSLRGGLALGDTQYF. The CDR3 bases are TGTGCCTGGAGTCTCCGGGGGGGACTAGCCCTGGGGGATACGCAGTATTTT.

The chain has TRBV2 and TRBJ2-5; a possible D gene is TRBD1 (6 bases). Judging by the DNA end, TRBJ2-7 fits better; the J call may be wrong. CDR3 length: 13 amino acids. Germline CDR1 SNHLY, CDR2 FYNNEI. The CDR3, as DNA: TGTGCCAGCAGTGGCTACAGGGAACACGAGCAGTACTTC. Amino acids: CASSGYREHEQYF.

V and J are TRBV4-1 and TRBJ2-1; the D gene is possibly TRBD2 (5 bases). CDR3 size: 15 residues. Trimming pared 5 bases from V and 4 bases from J, leaving 15 bases between. Germline CDR1 reads MGHRA; CDR2 reads YSYEKL. This CDR3 is CASSSAAVSYNEQFF. The CDR3 DNA reads as TGCGCCAGCAGCTCCGCAGCGGTATCTTACAATGAGCAGTTCTTC.

This chain uses TRBV5-1 with TRBJ2-5; 9 nucleotides agree with TRBD2. Per germline, CDR1 SGHRS and CDR2 YFSETQ. The V gene end was trimmed by 3 bases and the J gene end by 4 bases; junction bases not matched to a gene: 4. The CDR3 loop spans 14 amino acids. The CDR3 sequence: CASSSLAGSETQYF. Written as DNA, the CDR3 is TGCGCCAGCAGCTCCCTAGCGGGGTCAGAGACCCAGTACTTC.

This clone was seen a handful of times. The chain combines TRBV7-9 with TRBJ1-1, with D uncertain. Trimming pared 1 base from V and 3 bases from J, leaving 9 bases between. Germline CDR1 and CDR2: SEHNR and FQNEAQ (reference sequence). CDR3 length equals 14 residues. This chain's CDR3 is CASSLGPRDTEAFF. CDR3 DNA: TGTGCCAGCAGCTTAGGCCCCCGCGACACTGAAGCTTTCTTT.

The CDR3 reads CASSRQTSYEQYF. The DNA for the CDR3 is TGTGCCAGCAGCCGACAGACATCCTACGAGCAGTACTTC. The chain recombines TRBV7-2 with TRBJ2-7; TRBD1 might be the D (5 bases). V lost 5 bases and J 1 base, leaving 9 bases between the germline ends. This CDR3 region has 13 residues. CDR1 is SGHTA, CDR2 FQGNSA, per germline.